Given below is one T cell receptor (beta chain) in context. The antigen is undetermined. Healthy donors of bone marrow made up the group. PCR employed 60 Vbeta and 13 Jbeta primers. The method was immunoSEQ multiplex PCR; TCRdb's version includes in-frame clones alone and lacks a portion of them. The table lists under 250,000 clones, over 80% of them singletons. This entry belongs to a study of cytomegalovirus exposure and HLA in healthy donors. Study results and limitations: In all likelihood, a cluster of highly shared sequence variants was a sequencing artifact. Investigators reported 164 TCR beta chains as tied to cytomegalovirus. A later analysis reportedly found that, within productive TCRs, an Asian-associated ancestry cluster had fewer N-insertions than the mean observed across the approximately 660 donors.

This clonotype originated in a woman in her 50s in good health and CMV-seropositive. Specimen: PBMCs.

CDR3 nucleotides: TGTGCCAGCAGCCAAGTCGGCAATCAGCCCCAGCATTTT. Translation gives CASSQVGNQPQHF. V and J are TRBV14 and TRBJ1-5; D is undetermined. V shed 1 base and J shed 2 bases, with 3 bases lying between them. CDR3 size: 13 residues. Germline loops: CDR1 SGHDN, CDR2 FVKESK.